This T cell receptor (beta chain) originates from a study of beta chain features in type 1 diabetes. On the study more broadly: There were some 110 million sorted cells examined across all samples.

The length of the CDR3 is 15 residues. Germline assignment: CDR1 SGDLS and CDR2 YYNGEE. The V and J ends lost 6 bases and 6 bases respectively, with 21 bases between them. The entirety of the isolated RNA underwent reverse transcription, so expressed TCRB transcripts were sequenced. Generated by immunoSEQ multiplex PCR, the TCRdb table keeps only in-frame clones and is missing some. This table has around 300,000 clones, about 7.8% appearing once. This chain uses TRBV9 with TRBJ1-1; D unclear. The specimen was central memory CD4+ T cells from blood. This clonotype originated in a woman aged 18-29 years in good health. The CDR3 DNA reads TGTGCCAGCACCTTCACCCCACTCCCGCGGGCTGAAGCTTTCTTT. Its translation is CASTFTPLPRAEAFF.